This T cell receptor (beta chain) was sequenced in a study of cytotoxic CD8 clonotypes in ibrutinib-treated CLL. Across the study: Investigators collected response samples after a median around 12 months of treatment, range 6 to 36.

The V and J ends lost 9 bases and 2 bases respectively, with 1 base between them. The CDR3 totals 10 residues. Germline V gene lookup returns CDR1 LNHNV and CDR2 YYDKDF (reference sequence). Profiling relied on immunoSEQ multiplex PCR, and the TCRdb table lists in-frame clones only, not all of them. The data hold roughly 200,000 clones, with approximately 79% observed a single time. This clone was seen repeatedly, ten times or more. Its target is unknown. Study findings and constraints: Sampling of sustained-remission and progressing patients occurred at differing times. Against age-matched healthy donors, baseline clonality ran higher and tracked circulating CD8+ T-cell counts. An increase in clonality occurred at ibrutinib response, followed by a return toward baseline at progression.

V is TRBV15 and J is TRBJ2-2; D remains unclear. The sequence derives from a human donor with chronic lymphocytic leukemia. Here the sequenced sample was PBMCs, taken after 12 months of ibrutinib treatment. CDR3 in amino acids: CATNTGELFF. In nucleotides, the CDR3 is TGTGCCACAAACACCGGGGAGCTGTTTTTT. Variable domain in full (rest from reference TRBV15 and TRBJ2-2): DAMVIQNPRYQVTQFGKPVTLSCSQTLNHNVMYWYQQKSSQAPKLLFHYYDKDFNNEADTPDNFQSRRPNTSFCFLDIRSPGLGDTAMYLCATNTGELFFGEGSRLTVL.